Listed below are T cell receptor beta chains from one sample, sequenced in a study of early T cells in non-severe SARS-CoV-2 infection. TCRdb recomputed calls from the 5' RACE reads with MiXCR, one row per CDR3 protein. The table shows fewer than 30,000 distinct CDR3 sequences, with about 3.8% occurring only once. The specimen sequenced was whole blood. These receptors all stem from an adult who was a healthcare worker with PCR-confirmed SARS-CoV-2 infection or an uninfected control (not recorded which). CDR3s include the opening cysteine and the closing phenylalanine or tryptophan. The order of the fields is D gene, clone size, V gene, J gene, CDR3 protein, CDR3 DNA. A D gene is named only where the DNA matches it firmly. A row's size may be missing; if present it is once, few, many or a size class.

-	many	TRBV29-1	TRBJ1-3	CSVLGSAGNTIYF	TGCAGCGTTCTGGGATCGGCTGGAAACACCATATATTTT
-	many	TRBV13	TRBJ2-7	CASSPGPSSYEQYF	TGTGCCAGCAGCCCGGGCCCGAGCTCCTACGAGCAGTACTTC
-	few	TRBV7-2	TRBJ2-7	CASSLSPGSGRYEQYF	TGTGCCAGCAGCTTATCCCCTGGGTCAGGGAGGTACGAGCAGTACTTC
-	many	TRBV20-1	TRBJ2-1	CSGRPYNEQFF	TGCAGTGGTCGGCCATACAATGAGCAGTTCTTC
TRBD2	-	TRBV20-1	TRBJ2-3	CSAPASGRDTQYF	TGCAGTGCTCCTGCTAGCGGGAGAGATACGCAGTATTTT
TRBD2	many	TRBV4-2	TRBJ2-3	CASSQVSGEGDTQYF	TGTGCCAGCAGCCAAGTGAGTGGGGAGGGGGATACGCAGTATTTT
TRBD1	few	TRBV4-1	TRBJ1-6	CASSHFAGTGINSPLHF	TGCGCCAGCAGCCACTTTGCGGGGACAGGGATTAATTCACCCCTCCACTTT
TRBD2	many	TRBV5-1	TRBJ2-5	CASSKGLAGQETQYF	TGCGCCAGCAGCAAGGGACTAGCGGGACAAGAGACCCAGTACTTC
-	medium-sized	TRBV5-6	TRBJ1-2	CASSPPREPYGYTF	TGTGCCAGCAGCCCTCCAAGGGAGCCCTATGGCTACACCTTC
-	many	TRBV7-6	TRBJ2-5	CASSPYPGIQETQYF	TGTGCCAGCAGCCCCTACCCCGGGATTCAAGAGACCCAGTACTTC
TRBD1	few	TRBV20-1	TRBJ1-1	CSARGGGQSSF	TGCAGTGCTAGGGGAGGGGGACAGTCCTCTTTT
-	-	TRBV7-2	TRBJ2-6	CASSLVGQTSGANVLTF	TGTGCCAGCAGCTTAGTTGGACAAACCTCTGGGGCCAACGTCCTGACTTTC
-	few	TRBV21-1	TRBJ1-5	CASSKLQGRNQPQHF	TGTGCCAGCAGCAAATTACAAGGGAGGAATCAGCCCCAGCATTTT
-	many	TRBV18	TRBJ1-1	CASSPQDTEAFF	TGTGCCAGCTCCCCCCAGGACACTGAAGCTTTCTTT
-	few	TRBV9	TRBJ2-1	CASSARRDEQFF	TGTGCCAGCAGCGCGCGAAGGGACGAGCAGTTCTTC
-	many	TRBV29-1	TRBJ2-6	CSVGTGANVLTF	TGCAGCGTTGGAACGGGGGCCAACGTCCTGACTTTC
TRBD2	few	TRBV12-3/TRBV12-4	TRBJ2-7	CASSDLSLYTSGIYEQYF	TGTGCCAGCAGTGACCTTTCCCTCTACACTAGCGGGATATACGAGCAGTACTTC
TRBD1	many	TRBV7-9	TRBJ2-2	CASSPLRGTGASGELFF	TGTGCCAGCAGCCCACTGAGGGGAACAGGGGCATCCGGGGAGCTGTTTTTT
-	many	TRBV18	TRBJ2-3	CASSPAGTNTDTQYF	TGTGCCAGCTCACCAGCCGGGACAAACACAGATACGCAGTATTTT
-	many	TRBV7-3	TRBJ2-5	CASNIPRYGRETQYF	TGTGCCAGCAACATACCCCGGTATGGGCGAGAGACCCAGTACTTC
-	many	TRBV7-9	TRBJ1-6	CASSFGTFDSPLHF	TGTGCCAGCAGCTTCGGGACGTTTGATTCACCCCTCCACTTT
-	many	TRBV7-9	TRBJ2-1	CASSPDYGYNEQFF	TGTGCCAGCAGCCCCGACTATGGATACAATGAGCAGTTCTTC
TRBD1	few	TRBV27	TRBJ1-1	CASSLQTGARTEAFF	TGTGCCAGCAGTTTACAAACAGGGGCTAGGACTGAAGCTTTCTTT
-	many	TRBV7-2	TRBJ2-3	CASSVNRADTQYF	TGTGCCAGCAGCGTAAACAGGGCAGATACGCAGTATTTT
TRBD2	many	TRBV7-3	TRBJ2-3	CASSLTAGLGPDTQYF	TGTGCCAGCAGCTTAACGGCAGGACTAGGACCAGATACGCAGTATTTT
-	-	TRBV12-3/TRBV12-4	TRBJ2-5	CASSLARPGETQYF	TGTGCCAGCAGTTTAGCGCGCCCCGGTGAGACCCAGTACTTC
-	few	TRBV14	TRBJ2-2	CASSLGPFNTGELFF	TGTGCCAGCAGCCTAGGACCATTTAACACCGGGGAGCTGTTTTTT
-	many	TRBV6-2/TRBV6-3	TRBJ2-1	CASKSGHEQFF	TGTGCCAGCAAAAGCGGCCATGAGCAGTTCTTC
-	few	TRBV4-2	TRBJ2-7	CASSQGASGLPYYEQYF	TGTGCCAGCAGCCAAGGGGCCTCAGGACTTCCTTACTACGAGCAGTACTTC
-	many	TRBV7-9	TRBJ2-3	CASSAKGRAYTDTQYF	TGTGCCAGCAGCGCTAAGGGTAGAGCGTACACAGATACGCAGTATTTT
-	-	TRBV7-2	TRBJ1-2	CASRQPGDLYGYTF	TGTGCCAGCAGACAGCCGGGAGATCTTTATGGCTACACCTTC
-	few	TRBV2	TRBJ1-6	CASSFNSPLHF	TGTGCCAGCAGTTTTAATTCACCCCTCCACTTT
TRBD2	many	TRBV13	TRBJ2-1	CASSAWLGLAGVDEQFF	TGTGCCAGCAGCGCCTGGCTGGGACTAGCGGGAGTGGATGAGCAGTTCTTC
TRBD2	many	TRBV3-1	TRBJ2-3	CASSRWDSGRLADTQYF	TGTGCCAGCAGCCGCTGGGATAGCGGGAGATTGGCAGATACGCAGTATTTT
TRBD1	many	TRBV10-3	TRBJ1-2	CAISEGDRGQNGYTF	TGTGCCATCAGTGAGGGGGACAGGGGGCAGAATGGCTACACCTTC
-	many	TRBV7-9	TRBJ1-1	CASSLAGRTVNTEAFF	TGTGCCAGCAGCTTAGCAGGGCGGACAGTGAACACTGAAGCTTTCTTT
-	many	TRBV20-1	TRBJ2-1	CSTRGADSYNEQFF	TGCAGTACAAGAGGAGCGGACTCTTACAATGAGCAGTTCTTC
TRBD1	many	TRBV19	TRBJ2-5	CASAGQGIETQYF	TGTGCCAGTGCTGGACAGGGGATAGAGACCCAGTACTTC
-	many	TRBV18	TRBJ1-2	CASSPGSIFNYGYTF	TGTGCCAGCTCACCAGGGAGCATATTTAACTATGGCTACACCTTC
-	-	TRBV2	TRBJ2-7	CASSELGYYEQYF	TGTGCCAGCAGTGAGCTCGGATACTACGAGCAGTACTTC
-	many	TRBV7-2	TRBJ2-1	CASSPQRTNEQFF	TGTGCCAGCAGCCCCCAAAGGACGAATGAGCAGTTCTTC
-	many	TRBV7-9	TRBJ2-1	CASSSDFNEQFF	TGTGCCAGCAGCTCCGACTTCAATGAGCAGTTCTTC
TRBD1	few	TRBV18	TRBJ2-7	CASSPGTGGSDEQYF	TGTGCCAGCTCACCCGGGACAGGCGGTAGCGACGAGCAGTACTTC
TRBD1	many	TRBV7-9	TRBJ1-1	CASSSQGATEAFF	TGTGCCAGCAGCTCGCAGGGGGCAACTGAAGCTTTCTTT
-	many	TRBV20-1	TRBJ1-1	CSASPVYSTEAFF	TGCAGTGCTAGTCCCGTTTACAGCACCGAAGCTTTCTTT
-	many	TRBV20-1	TRBJ2-5	CSASVWREGETQYF	TGCAGTGCTAGCGTATGGCGGGAAGGCGAGACCCAGTACTTC
TRBD2	medium-sized	TRBV7-6	TRBJ2-1	CASSLAPDGRAGNEQFF	TGTGCCAGCAGCTTAGCGCCGGACGGGAGGGCCGGGAATGAGCAGTTCTTC
-	many	TRBV2	TRBJ2-3	CASNQLEDTQYF	TGTGCCAGCAACCAACTAGAGGATACGCAGTATTTT
-	many	TRBV5-1	TRBJ2-7	CASSPMGAREQYF	TGCGCCAGCAGCCCGATGGGGGCTCGGGAGCAGTACTTC
TRBD2	-	TRBV20-1	TRBJ2-1	CSAEGPSGRINEQFF	TGCAGTGCGGAGGGGCCTAGCGGGAGAATCAATGAGCAGTTCTTC